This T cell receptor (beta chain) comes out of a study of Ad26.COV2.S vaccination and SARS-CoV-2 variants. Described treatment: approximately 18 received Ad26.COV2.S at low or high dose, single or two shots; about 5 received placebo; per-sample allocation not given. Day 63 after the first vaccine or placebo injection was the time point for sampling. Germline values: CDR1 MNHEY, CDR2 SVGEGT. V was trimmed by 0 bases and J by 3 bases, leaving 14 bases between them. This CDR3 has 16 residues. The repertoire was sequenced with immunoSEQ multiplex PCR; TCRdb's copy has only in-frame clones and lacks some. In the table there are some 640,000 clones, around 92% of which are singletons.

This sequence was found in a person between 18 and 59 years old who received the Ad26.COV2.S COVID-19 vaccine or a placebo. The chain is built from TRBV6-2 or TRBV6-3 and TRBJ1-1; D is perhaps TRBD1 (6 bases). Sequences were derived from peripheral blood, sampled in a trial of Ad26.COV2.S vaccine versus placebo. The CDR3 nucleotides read TGTGCCAGCAGTTACTCGTTTGGGGGCGGGGACACTGAAGCTTTCTTT. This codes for CASSYSFGGGDTEAFF.